These T cell receptor beta chains were read from a single sample in a study of blood T cell repertoires in COVID-19. Produced via immunoSEQ multiplex PCR; TCRdb's table is partial and in-frame only. The data show about 130,000 clones, around 86% seen once. What was sequenced was peripheral blood. The receptors here all came from a middle-aged man with active or convalescent COVID-19. CDR3s include the opening cysteine and the closing phenylalanine or tryptophan. D genes are given only for firm matches. Clone size is not always given. Where it is, it says once, few, many or a class for expanded clones.

V gene,J gene,D gene,clone size,CDR3 protein,CDR3 DNA
TRBV3-1/TRBV3-2,TRBJ2-7,TRBD1,.,CASSLPGQSYEQYF,TGTGCCAGCAGCCTTCCGGGACAGTCCTACGAGCAGTACTTC
TRBV18,TRBJ2-1,TRBD2,.,CASSPQAGGTGSYNEQFF,TGTGCCAGCTCACCACAAGCGGGGGGAACCGGGTCCTACAATGAGCAGTTCTTC
TRBV4-2,TRBJ1-2,.,.,CASSTGQQGNYGYTF,TGTGCCAGCAGCACAGGCCAACAGGGAAACTATGGCTACACCTTC
TRBV12-3/TRBV12-4,TRBJ1-2,.,.,CASRSASYGYTF,TGTGCCAGCAGAAGTGCGAGCTATGGCTACACCTTC
TRBV10-1,TRBJ1-1,.,.,CASSDFDKKAFF,TGCGCCAGCAGTGATTTCGACAAGAAGGCTTTCTTT
TRBV18,TRBJ2-2,TRBD1,once,CASSSGQGTGELFF,TGTGCCAGCTCATCTGGACAGGGCACCGGGGAGCTGTTTTTT
TRBV6-5,TRBJ2-1,.,once,CASSYSPLAPARQFF,TGTGCCAGCAGTTACAGTCCCCTAGCCCCCGCTCGGCAGTTCTTC
TRBV6-5,TRBJ1-3,.,.,CASSYSRTVSGNTIYF,TGTGCCAGCAGTTACTCTCGGACAGTCTCTGGAAACACCATATATTTT
TRBV30,TRBJ2-3,.,.,CAWKYSNTDTQYF,TGTGCCTGGAAGTATAGTAACACAGATACGCAGTATTTT
TRBV6-5,TRBJ1-5,TRBD1,.,CASSYTTGVGNQPQHF,TGTGCCAGCAGTTACACGACAGGGGTGGGGAATCAGCCCCAGCATTTT
TRBV6-6,TRBJ1-1,.,once,CASTSAGVGTEAFF,TGTGCCAGCACTTCAGCAGGGGTTGGCACTGAAGCTTTCTTT
TRBV6-2/TRBV6-3,TRBJ1-2,TRBD1,.,CASSTGTVYGYTF,TGTGCCAGCAGTACCGGGACAGTTTATGGCTACACCTTC
TRBV4-3,TRBJ1-3,.,.,CASSPRTAGNTIYF,TGCGCCAGCAGCCCGAGGACAGCTGGAAACACCATATATTTT
TRBV29-1,TRBJ1-5,TRBD1,.,CSADRQGCQPQHF,TGCAGCGCTGACAGACAGGGGTGCCAGCCCCAGCATTTT
TRBV30,TRBJ1-4,.,once,CAWSVLTSLGGGKLFF,TGTGCCTGGAGTGTACTAACCAGCCTTGGGGGAGGAAAACTGTTTTTT
TRBV7-2,TRBJ1-3,.,.,CASSLVLIPGNTIYF,TGTGCCAGCAGCTTAGTTTTAATCCCTGGAAACACCATATATTTT
TRBV23-1,TRBJ1-2,TRBD1,.,CASSHAPGGPLNYGYTF,TGCGCCAGCAGTCACGCGCCAGGGGGACCCTTAAACTATGGCTACACCTTC
TRBV3-1/TRBV3-2,TRBJ2-2,.,.,CASSGAFNTGELFF,TGTGCCAGCAGCGGGGCCTTCAACACCGGGGAGCTGTTTTTT
TRBV6-5,TRBJ1-4,.,few,CASRGQGGGEKLFF,TGTGCCAGCAGGGGTCAGGGAGGAGGTGAAAAACTGTTTTTT
TRBV5-4,TRBJ2-7,.,many,CASSLDGGLYEQYF,TGTGCCAGCAGCTTGGACGGGGGACTCTACGAGCAGTACTTC
TRBV18,TRBJ2-7,.,few,CASSPISGYEQYF,TGTGCCAGCTCACCAATCTCCGGCTACGAGCAGTACTTC
TRBV6-5,TRBJ1-6,TRBD1,.,CASSRTGYNSPLHF,TGTGCCAGCAGCAGGACAGGGTATAATTCACCCCTCCACTTT
TRBV18,TRBJ1-2,TRBD1,.,CASSPPGQAVWGSGYTF,TGTGCCAGCTCACCACCGGGACAGGCCGTATGGGGTAGTGGCTACACCTTC
TRBV6-5,TRBJ1-6,.,.,CASSEGQGFKSPLHF,TGTGCCAGCAGCGAGGGACAAGGTTTTAAGTCACCCCTCCACTTT
TRBV7-2,TRBJ1-5,TRBD1,.,CASSTRTGGLQPQHF,TGTGCCAGCAGCACACGGACAGGGGGCCTTCAGCCCCAGCATTTT
TRBV11-2,TRBJ1-5,.,.,CASSLGSWAQPQHF,TGTGCCAGCAGCTTAGGGTCCTGGGCTCAGCCCCAGCATTTT
TRBV9,TRBJ2-3,.,.,CASSRVGLGVAVDTQYF,TGTGCCAGCAGCAGAGTTGGATTGGGAGTGGCTGTAGATACGCAGTATTTT
TRBV7-9,TRBJ1-2,TRBD1,.,CASSLADRDYGYTF,TGTGCCAGCAGCTTAGCGGACAGGGACTATGGCTACACCTTC
TRBV3-1/TRBV3-2,TRBJ2-7,.,.,CASSQAGIFEQYF,TGTGCCAGCAGCCAAGCAGGGATTTTCGAGCAGTACTTC
TRBV30,TRBJ2-7,TRBD2,once,CAWSVRPSGGAYEQYF,TGTGCCTGGAGTGTAAGGCCTAGCGGGGGGGCCTACGAGCAGTACTTC
TRBV20-1,TRBJ2-1,.,.,CSARYGNEQFF,TGCAGTGCCCGCTACGGGAATGAGCAGTTCTTC
TRBV6-1,TRBJ1-1,.,.,CASSEILEAFF,TGTGCCAGCAGTGAAATACTTGAAGCTTTCTTT